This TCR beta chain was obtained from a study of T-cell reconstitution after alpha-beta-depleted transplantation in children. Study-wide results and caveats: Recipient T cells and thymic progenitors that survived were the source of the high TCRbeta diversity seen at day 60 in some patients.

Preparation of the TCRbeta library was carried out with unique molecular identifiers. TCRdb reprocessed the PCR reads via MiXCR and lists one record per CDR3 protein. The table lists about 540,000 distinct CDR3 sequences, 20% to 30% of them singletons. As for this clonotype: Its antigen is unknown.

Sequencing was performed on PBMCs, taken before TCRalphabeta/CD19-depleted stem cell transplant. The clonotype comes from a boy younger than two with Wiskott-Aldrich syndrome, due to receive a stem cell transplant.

The CDR3, as DNA: TGCAGTGCTGGGCGGGACTGGGCTAGAGAGACCCAGTACTTC. Translating it yields CSAGRDWARETQYF. This chain links TRBV20-1 with TRBJ2-5; D possibly corresponds to TRBD2 (6 bases). V lost 5 bases and J 4 bases, leaving 17 bases between the germline ends. This CDR3 region has 14 residues. Per germline, CDR1 DFQATT and CDR2 SNEGSKA (reference sequence).